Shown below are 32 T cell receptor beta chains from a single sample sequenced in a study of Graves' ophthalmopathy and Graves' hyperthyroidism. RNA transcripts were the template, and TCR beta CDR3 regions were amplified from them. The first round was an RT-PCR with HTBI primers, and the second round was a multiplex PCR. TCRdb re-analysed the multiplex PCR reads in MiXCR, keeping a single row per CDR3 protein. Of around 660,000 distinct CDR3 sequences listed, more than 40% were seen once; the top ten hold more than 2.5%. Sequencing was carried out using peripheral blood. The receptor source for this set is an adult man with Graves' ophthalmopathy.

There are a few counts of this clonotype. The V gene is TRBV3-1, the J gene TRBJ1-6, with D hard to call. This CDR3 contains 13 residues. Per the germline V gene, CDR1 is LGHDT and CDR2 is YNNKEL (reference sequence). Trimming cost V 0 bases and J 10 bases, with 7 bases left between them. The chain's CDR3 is CASSQESNSPLHF. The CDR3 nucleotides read TGTGCCAGCAGCCAAGAGTCCAACTCACCCCTCCACTTT.

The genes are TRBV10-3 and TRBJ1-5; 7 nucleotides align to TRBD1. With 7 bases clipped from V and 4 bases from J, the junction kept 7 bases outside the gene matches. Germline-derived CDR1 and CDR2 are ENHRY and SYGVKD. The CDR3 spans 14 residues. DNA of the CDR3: TGTGCCATCATGTTGGAGGGGGCGAATCAGCCCCAGCATTTT. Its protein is CAIMLEGANQPQHF.

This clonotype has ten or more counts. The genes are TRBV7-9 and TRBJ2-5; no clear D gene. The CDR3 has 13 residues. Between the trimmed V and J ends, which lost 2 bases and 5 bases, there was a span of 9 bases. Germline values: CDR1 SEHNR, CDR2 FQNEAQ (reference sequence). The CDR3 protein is CASSLLATETQYF. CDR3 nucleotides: TGTGCCAGCAGCTTATTAGCAACTGAGACCCAGTACTTC.

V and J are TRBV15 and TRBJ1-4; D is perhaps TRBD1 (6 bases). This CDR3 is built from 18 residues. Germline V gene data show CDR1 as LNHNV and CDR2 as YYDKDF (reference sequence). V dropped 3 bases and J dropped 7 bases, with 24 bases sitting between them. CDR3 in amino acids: CATSSPDRDTQGFEKLFF. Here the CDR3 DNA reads TGTGCCACCAGCAGCCCTGACCGGGACACTCAAGGGTTTGAAAAACTGTTTTTT.

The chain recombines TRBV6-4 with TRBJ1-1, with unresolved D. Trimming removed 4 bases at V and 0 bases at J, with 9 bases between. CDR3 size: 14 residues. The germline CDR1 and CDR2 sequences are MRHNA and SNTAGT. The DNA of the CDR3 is TGTGCCAGCAGTGCCGGGCACTTGAACACTGAAGCTTTCTTT. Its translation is CASSAGHLNTEAFF.

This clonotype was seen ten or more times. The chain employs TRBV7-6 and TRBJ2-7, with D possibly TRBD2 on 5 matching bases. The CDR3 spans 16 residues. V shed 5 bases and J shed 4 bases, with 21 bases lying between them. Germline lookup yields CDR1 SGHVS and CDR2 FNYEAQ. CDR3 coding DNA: TGTGCCAGCAGCCCGCTTTCAGCGGAGGACCTTTACGAGCAGTACTTC. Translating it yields CASSPLSAEDLYEQYF.

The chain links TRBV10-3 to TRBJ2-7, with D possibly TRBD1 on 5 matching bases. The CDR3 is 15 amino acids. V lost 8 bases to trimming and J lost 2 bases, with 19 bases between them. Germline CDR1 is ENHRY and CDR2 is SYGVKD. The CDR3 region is CAICSTGQGPYEQYF. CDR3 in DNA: TGTGCCATCTGCAGCACCGGGCAGGGCCCCTACGAGCAGTACTTC.

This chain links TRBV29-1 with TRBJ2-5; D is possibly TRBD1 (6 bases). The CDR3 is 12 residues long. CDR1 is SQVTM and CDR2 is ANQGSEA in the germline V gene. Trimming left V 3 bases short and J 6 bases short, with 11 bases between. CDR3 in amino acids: CSVDFQGQTQYF. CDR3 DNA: TGCAGCGTTGACTTCCAGGGGCAGACCCAGTACTTC.

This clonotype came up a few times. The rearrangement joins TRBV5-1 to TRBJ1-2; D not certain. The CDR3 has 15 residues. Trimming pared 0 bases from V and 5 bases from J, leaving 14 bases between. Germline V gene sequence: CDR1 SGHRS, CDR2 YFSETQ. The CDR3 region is CASSLEPLGQYGYTF. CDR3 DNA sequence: TGCGCCAGCAGCTTGGAACCCCTCGGGCAGTATGGCTACACCTTC.

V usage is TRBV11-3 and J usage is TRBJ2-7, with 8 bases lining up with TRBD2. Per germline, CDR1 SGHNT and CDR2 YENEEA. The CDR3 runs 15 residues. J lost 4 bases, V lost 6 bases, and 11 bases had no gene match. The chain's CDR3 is CASRSAGTRLYEQYF. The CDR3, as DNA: TGTGCCAGCAGGTCGGCCGGGACTAGACTGTACGAGCAGTACTTC.

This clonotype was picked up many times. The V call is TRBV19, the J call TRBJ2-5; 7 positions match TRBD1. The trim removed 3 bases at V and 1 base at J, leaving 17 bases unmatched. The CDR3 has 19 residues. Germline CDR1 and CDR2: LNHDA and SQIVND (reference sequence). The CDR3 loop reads CASSIGKGFGTVRQETQYF. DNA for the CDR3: TGTGCCAGTAGTATTGGGAAGGGTTTCGGGACAGTTCGCCAAGAGACCCAGTACTTC.

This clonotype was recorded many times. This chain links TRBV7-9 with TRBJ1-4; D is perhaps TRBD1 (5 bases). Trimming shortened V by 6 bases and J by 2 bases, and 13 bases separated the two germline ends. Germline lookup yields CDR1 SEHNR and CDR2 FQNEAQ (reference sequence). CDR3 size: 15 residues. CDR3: CASRQGMGTNEKLFF. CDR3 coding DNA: TGTGCCAGCAGGCAGGGCATGGGCACTAATGAAAAACTGTTTTTT. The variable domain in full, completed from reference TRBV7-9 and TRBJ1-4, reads DTGVSQNPRHKITKRGQNVTFRCDPISEHNRLYWYRQTLGQGPEFLTYFQNEAQLEKSRLLSDRFSAERPKGSFSTLEIQRTEQGDSAMYLCASRQGMGTNEKLFFGSGTQLSVL.

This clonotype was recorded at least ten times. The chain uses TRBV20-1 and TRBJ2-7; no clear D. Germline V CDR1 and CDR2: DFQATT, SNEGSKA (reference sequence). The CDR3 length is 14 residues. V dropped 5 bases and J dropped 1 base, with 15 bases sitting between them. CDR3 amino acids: CSAPVPSRSYEQYF. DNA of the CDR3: TGCAGTGCTCCCGTCCCTAGTAGGTCCTACGAGCAGTACTTC.

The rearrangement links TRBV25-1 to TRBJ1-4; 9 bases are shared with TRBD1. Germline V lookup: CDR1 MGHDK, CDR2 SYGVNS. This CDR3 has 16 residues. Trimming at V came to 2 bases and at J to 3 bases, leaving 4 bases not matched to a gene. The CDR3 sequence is CASSELGQGSNEKLFF. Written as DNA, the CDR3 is TGTGCCAGCAGTGAACTGGGACAGGGCTCTAATGAAAAACTGTTTTTT.

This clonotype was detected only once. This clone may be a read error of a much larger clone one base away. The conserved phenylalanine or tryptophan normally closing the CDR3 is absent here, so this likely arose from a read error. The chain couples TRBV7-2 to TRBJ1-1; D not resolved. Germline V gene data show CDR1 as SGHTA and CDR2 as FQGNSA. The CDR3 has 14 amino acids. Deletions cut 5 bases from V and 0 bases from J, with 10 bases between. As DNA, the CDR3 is TGTGCCAGCAGCCGACACTTCATGAACACTGAAGCTTTCTCT. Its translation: CASSRHFMNTEAFS.

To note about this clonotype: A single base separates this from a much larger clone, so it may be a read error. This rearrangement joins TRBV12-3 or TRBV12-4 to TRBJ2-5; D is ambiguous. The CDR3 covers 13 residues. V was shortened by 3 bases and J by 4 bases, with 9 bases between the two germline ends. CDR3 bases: TGTGCCAGCAGTTTCGACCTGGTAGAGACCCAGTACTTC. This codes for CASSFDLVETQYF.

The CDR3 coding sequence is TGTGCCAGCAGTCTTCCCGGGGCGGGGGTTGACTACGAGCAGTACTTC. It yields the protein CASSLPGAGVDYEQYF. The rearrangement uses TRBV2 and TRBJ2-7; 7 nucleotides align to TRBD2. This CDR3 region has 16 residues. CDR1 SNHLY and CDR2 FYNNEI come from the germline V gene. Trimming at V came to 5 bases and at J to 3 bases, leaving 13 bases not matched to a gene.

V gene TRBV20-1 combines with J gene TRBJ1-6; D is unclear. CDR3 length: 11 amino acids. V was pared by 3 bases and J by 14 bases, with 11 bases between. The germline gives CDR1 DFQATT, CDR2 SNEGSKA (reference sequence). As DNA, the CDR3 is TGCAGTGCTAGGGCCGGGGAGACCCTCCACTTT. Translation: CSARAGETLHF.

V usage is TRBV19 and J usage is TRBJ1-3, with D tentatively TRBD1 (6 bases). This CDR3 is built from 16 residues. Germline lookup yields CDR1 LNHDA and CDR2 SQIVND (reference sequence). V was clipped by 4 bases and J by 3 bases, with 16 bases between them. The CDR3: CASSTLTATGGNTIYF. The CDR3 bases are TGTGCCAGTAGTACCCTCACCGCGACAGGTGGAAACACCATATATTTT.

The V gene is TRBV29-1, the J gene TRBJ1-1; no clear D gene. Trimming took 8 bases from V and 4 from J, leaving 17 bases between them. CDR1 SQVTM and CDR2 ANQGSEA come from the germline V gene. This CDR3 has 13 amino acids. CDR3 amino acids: CSLGGRESTEAFF. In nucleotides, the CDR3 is TGCAGCTTGGGTGGGCGCGAGAGCACTGAAGCTTTCTTT.

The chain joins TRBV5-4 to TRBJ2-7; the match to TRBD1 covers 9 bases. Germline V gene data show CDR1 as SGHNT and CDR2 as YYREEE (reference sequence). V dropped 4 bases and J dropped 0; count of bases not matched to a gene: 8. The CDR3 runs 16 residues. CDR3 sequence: CASSNPLGQGSYEQYF. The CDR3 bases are TGTGCCAGCAGCAACCCATTGGGACAGGGCTCCTACGAGCAGTACTTC.

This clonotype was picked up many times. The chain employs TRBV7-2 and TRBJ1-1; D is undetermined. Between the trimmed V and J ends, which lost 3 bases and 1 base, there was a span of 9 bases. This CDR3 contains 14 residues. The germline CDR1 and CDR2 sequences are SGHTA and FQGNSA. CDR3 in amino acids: CASSFLVGNTEAFF. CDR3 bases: TGTGCCAGCAGCTTTCTAGTGGGGAACACTGAAGCTTTCTTT.

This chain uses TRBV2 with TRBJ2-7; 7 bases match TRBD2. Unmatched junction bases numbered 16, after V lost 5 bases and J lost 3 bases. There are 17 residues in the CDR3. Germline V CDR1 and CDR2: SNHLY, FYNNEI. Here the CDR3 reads CASSFNPVGGGSYEQYF. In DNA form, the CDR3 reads TGTGCCAGCAGTTTTAACCCCGTTGGGGGGGGGAGCTACGAGCAGTACTTC.

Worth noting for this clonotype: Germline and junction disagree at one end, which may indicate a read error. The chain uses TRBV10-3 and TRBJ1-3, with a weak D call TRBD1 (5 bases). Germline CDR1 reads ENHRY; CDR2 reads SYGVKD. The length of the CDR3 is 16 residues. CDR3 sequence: CASSYSFQGSGNTIYF. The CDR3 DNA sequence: TGTGCCAGCAGTTACTCGTTCCAGGGCTCTGGAAACACCATATATTTT.

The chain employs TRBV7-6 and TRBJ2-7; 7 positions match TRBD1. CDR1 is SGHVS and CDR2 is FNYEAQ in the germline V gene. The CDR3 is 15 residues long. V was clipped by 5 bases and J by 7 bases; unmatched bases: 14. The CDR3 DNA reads TGTGCCAGCAGCCGACGCAGGGGGAACACCGGGGAGCAGTACTTC. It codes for CASSRRRGNTGEQYF. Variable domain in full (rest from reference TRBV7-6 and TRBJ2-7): GAGVSQSPRYKVTKRGQDVALRCDPISGHVSLYWYRQALGQGPEFLTYFNYEAQQDKSGLPNDRFSAERPEGSISTLTIQRTEQRDSAMYRCASSRRRGNTGEQYFGPGTRLTVT.

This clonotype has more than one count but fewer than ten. The CDR3 DNA sequence: TGTGCCAGCAGTTTAGCGGTAACGAACACCGGGGAGCTGTTTTTT. Its translation is CASSLAVTNTGELFF. The V call is TRBV12-3 or TRBV12-4, the J call TRBJ2-2, with D hard to call. The CDR3 sequence is 15 residues long. Trimming pared 0 bases from V and 0 bases from J, leaving 5 bases between.

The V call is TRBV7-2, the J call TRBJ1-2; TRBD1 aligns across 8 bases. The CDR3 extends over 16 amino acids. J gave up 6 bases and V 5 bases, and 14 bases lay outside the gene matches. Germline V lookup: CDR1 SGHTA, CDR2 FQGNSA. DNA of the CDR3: TGTGCCAGCAGCCATCCGGAGACAGGGGATTCAGATGGCTACACCTTC. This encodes CASSHPETGDSDGYTF.

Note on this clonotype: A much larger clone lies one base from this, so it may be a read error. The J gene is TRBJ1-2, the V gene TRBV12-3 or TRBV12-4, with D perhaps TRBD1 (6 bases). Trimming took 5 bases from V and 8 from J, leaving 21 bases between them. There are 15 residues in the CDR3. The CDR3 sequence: CASSPYRERDQGYTF. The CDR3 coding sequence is TGTGCCAGCAGTCCCTACAGGGAACGGGACCAAGGCTACACCTTC.

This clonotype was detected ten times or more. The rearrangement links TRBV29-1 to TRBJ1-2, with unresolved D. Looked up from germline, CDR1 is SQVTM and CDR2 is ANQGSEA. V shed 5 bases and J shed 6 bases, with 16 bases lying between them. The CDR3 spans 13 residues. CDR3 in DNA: TGCAGCGTTCCCCGGGTCAGGAACAATGGCTACACCTTC. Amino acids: CSVPRVRNNGYTF.

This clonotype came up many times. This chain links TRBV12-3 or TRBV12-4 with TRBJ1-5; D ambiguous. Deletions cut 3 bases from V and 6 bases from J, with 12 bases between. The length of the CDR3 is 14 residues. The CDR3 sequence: CASSLNGLAQPQHF. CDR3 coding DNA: TGTGCCAGCAGTTTGAATGGTTTGGCTCAGCCCCAGCATTTT.

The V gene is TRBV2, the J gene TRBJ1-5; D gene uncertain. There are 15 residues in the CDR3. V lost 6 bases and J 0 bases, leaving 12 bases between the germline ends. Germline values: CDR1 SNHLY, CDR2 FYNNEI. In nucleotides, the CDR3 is TGTGCCAGCAGCCGAGACCAGTATAGCAATCAGCCCCAGCATTTT. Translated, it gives CASSRDQYSNQPQHF.

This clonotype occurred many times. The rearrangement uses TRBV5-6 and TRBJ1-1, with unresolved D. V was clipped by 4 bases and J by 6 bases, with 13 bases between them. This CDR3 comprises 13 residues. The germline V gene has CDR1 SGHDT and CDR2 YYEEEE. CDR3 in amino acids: CASSTVPRAEAFF. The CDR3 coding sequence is TGTGCCAGCAGCACAGTACCAAGGGCTGAAGCTTTCTTT.